Detailed here is one TCR beta chain. The authors' processing: Reference gene primer amplification gave nucleated cell count estimates. The protocol was immunoSEQ multiplex PCR, while the TCRdb copy is restricted to in-frame clones and leaves out a portion. The V and J calls and the clone size are those of that table, but D and trimming were determined from the DNA. Among 20,000 to 25,000 clones listed, 80% to 90% were seen once. This entry comes from a study of blood T cell repertoires in COVID-19. Looking at the study overall: The United States, Italy and Spain provided the acute and convalescent COVID-19 samples. The analysed material was cDNA or gDNA that came from T cells, B-cell-depleted T cells, or PBMCs.

The CDR3 is made up of 14 amino acids. V lost 4 bases and J lost 4, with 13 bases in between. The germline gives CDR1 SGHNT, CDR2 YYREEE (reference sequence). The source material was peripheral blood. The origin of this receptor is a human donor with active COVID-19. The donor label of this sample is uncertain. This chain connects TRBV5-4 to TRBJ2-3; the D gene is possibly TRBD1 (6 bases). CDR3 loop: CASSKGGYADTQYF. Written as DNA, the CDR3 is TGTGCCAGCAGCAAAGGGGGTTATGCAGATACGCAGTATTTT. Based on the CDR3 plus reference TRBV5-4 and TRBJ2-3, the full variable domain is ETGVTQSPTHLIKTRGQQVTLRCSSQSGHNTVSWYQQALGQGPQFIFQYYREEENGRGNFPPRFSGLQFPNYSSELNVNALELDDSALYLCASSKGGYADTQYFGPGTRLTVL.